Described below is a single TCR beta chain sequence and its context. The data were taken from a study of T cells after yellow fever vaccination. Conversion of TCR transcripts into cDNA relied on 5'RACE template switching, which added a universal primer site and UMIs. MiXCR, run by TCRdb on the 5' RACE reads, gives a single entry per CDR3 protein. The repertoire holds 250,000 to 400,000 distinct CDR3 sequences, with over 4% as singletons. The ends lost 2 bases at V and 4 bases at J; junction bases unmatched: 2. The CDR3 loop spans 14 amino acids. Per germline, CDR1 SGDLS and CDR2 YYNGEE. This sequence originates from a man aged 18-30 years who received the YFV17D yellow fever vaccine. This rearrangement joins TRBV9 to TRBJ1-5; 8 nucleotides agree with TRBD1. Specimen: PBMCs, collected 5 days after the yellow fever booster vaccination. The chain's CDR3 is CASSVTGGNQPQHF. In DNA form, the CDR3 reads TGTGCCAGCAGCGTTACAGGGGGAAATCAGCCCCAGCATTTT.